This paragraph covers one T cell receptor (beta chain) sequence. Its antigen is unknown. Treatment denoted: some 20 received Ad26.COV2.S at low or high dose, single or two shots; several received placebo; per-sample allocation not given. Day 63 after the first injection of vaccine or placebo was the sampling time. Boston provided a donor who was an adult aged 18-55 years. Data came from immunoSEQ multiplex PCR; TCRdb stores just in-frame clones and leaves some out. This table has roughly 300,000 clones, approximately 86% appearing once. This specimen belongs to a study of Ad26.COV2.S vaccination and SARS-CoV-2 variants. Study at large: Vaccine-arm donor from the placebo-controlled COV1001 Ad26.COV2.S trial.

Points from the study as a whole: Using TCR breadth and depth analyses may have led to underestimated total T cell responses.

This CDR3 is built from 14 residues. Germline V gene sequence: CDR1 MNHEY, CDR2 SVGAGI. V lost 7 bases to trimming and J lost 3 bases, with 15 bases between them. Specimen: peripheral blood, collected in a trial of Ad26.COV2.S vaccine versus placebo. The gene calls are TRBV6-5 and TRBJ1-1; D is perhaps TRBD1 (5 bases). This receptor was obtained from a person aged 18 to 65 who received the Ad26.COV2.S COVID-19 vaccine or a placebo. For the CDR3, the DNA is TGTGCCAGCACGCACAGCCGGGGGGACACTGAAGCTTTCTTT. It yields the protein CASTHSRGDTEAFF.